Shown below are 28 T cell receptor beta chains from a single sample sequenced in a study of shared clonotypes between healthy human individuals. TCRdb keeps only in-frame clones here, not all; method: immunoSEQ multiplex PCR. The table has roughly 2.1 million clones, around 93% seen once; the top ten hold more than 1.5%. Terminally differentiated effector memory CD45RA+ cells were excluded from the naive CD8 cells, which were CD45RO-negative and positively selected for CCR7. The material sequenced was naive CD8+ T cells from PBMCs. Receptor source: a man younger than 35 in good health. Some clones in this sample may be carry-over from other donors' samples.

In the case of this clone: The same CDR3 also results from other DNA sequences found in this sample. The J gene is TRBJ2-7, the V gene TRBV9; 8 bases fit TRBD1. Germline-derived CDR1 and CDR2 are SGDLS and YYNGEE. CDR3 length: 15 residues. The V gene end was trimmed by 1 base and the J gene end by 2 bases; junction bases not matched to a gene: 5. The CDR3 nucleotides are TGTGCCAGCAGCGTATCTGGGGACAGGACCTACGAGCAGTACTTC. This encodes CASSVSGDRTYEQYF.

This clone has only one observation. The chain links TRBV5-4 to TRBJ2-2, with 9 bases aligning to TRBD1. The length of the CDR3 is 16 residues. The V segment lost 0 bases and the J segment 2 bases; nucleotides outside the gene matches: 2. Germline CDR1 SGHNT, CDR2 YYREEE (reference sequence). The CDR3 reads CASSLAGQGNTGELFF. CDR3 coding DNA: TGTGCCAGCAGCTTGGCGGGACAGGGTAACACCGGGGAGCTGTTTTTT.

A remark on this clone: This same CDR3 is encoded by further DNA sequences in the sample. This CDR3 is CASSDGTGSYEQYF. The CDR3 DNA follows: TGTGCCAGCAGTGACGGGACTGGTTCCTACGAGCAGTACTTC. This chain links TRBV6-1 with TRBJ2-7, with TRBD2 as a possible D gene (6 bases). Germline values: CDR1 MNHNS, CDR2 SASEGT. With 3 bases removed from V and 1 base from J, the gap between germline ends came to 10 bases. The CDR3 spans 14 residues.

This sequence joins TRBV5-4 and TRBJ2-1; no clear D. Per germline, CDR1 SGHNT and CDR2 YYREEE (reference sequence). V was trimmed by 1 base and J by 9 bases, leaving 5 bases between them. There are 11 residues in the CDR3. The CDR3 coding sequence is TGTGCCAGCAGCTTGTTCGCTGAGCAGTTCTTC. Its protein is CASSLFAEQFF.

The chain is built from TRBV27 and TRBJ1-6, with D tentatively TRBD1 (5 bases). Germline-derived CDR1 and CDR2 are MNHEY and SMNVEV (reference sequence). The CDR3 runs 14 residues. V was shortened by 2 bases and J by 7 bases, with 9 bases between the two germline ends. CDR3 region: CASSLQGRNSPLHF. The CDR3 DNA reads as TGTGCCAGCAGTTTACAGGGTCGGAATTCACCCCTCCACTTT.

The rearrangement links TRBV28 to TRBJ1-2, with 8 positions matching TRBD1. CDR3 size: 17 residues. Trimming cost V 6 bases and J 5 bases; bases outside gene matches: 17. The germline gives CDR1 MDHEN, CDR2 SYDVKM. The CDR3 sequence: CASSSLGTGGLWYGYTF. The CDR3 DNA reads as TGTGCCAGCAGCTCCCTCGGGACAGGTGGTCTCTGGTATGGCTACACCTTC.

In this sample, this clone turned up once. This specimen includes other DNA sequences encoding the same CDR3. V is TRBV27 and J is TRBJ2-7; D is uncertain. The CDR3 has 12 residues. V lost 6 bases and J lost 4, with 10 bases in between. Germline CDR1 is MNHEY and CDR2 is SMNVEV (reference sequence). This chain's CDR3 is CASSFNGYEQYF. CDR3 nucleotide sequence: TGTGCCAGCAGCTTCAATGGTTACGAGCAGTACTTC.

Points on this clone: Mismatch with germline at one junction end may stem from a read error. The chain has TRBV28 and TRBJ1-1, with D uncertain. The CDR3 spans 14 residues. The germline gives CDR1 MDHEN, CDR2 SYDVKM. CDR3 nucleotide sequence: TGTGCCGGCAGTTTCCTCGGTGCGGCCACTGAAGCTTTCTTT. Its translation: CAGSFLGAATEAFF. The variable domain in full, completed from reference TRBV28 and TRBJ1-1, reads DVKVTQSSRYLVKRTGEKVFLECVQDMDHENMFWYRQDPGLGLRLIYFSYDVKMKEKGDIPEGYSVSREKKERFSLILESASTNQTSMYLCAGSFLGAATEAFFGQGTRLTVV.

The chain is built from TRBV29-1 and TRBJ2-7; D gene uncertain. The germline gives CDR1 SQVTM, CDR2 ANQGSEA. The CDR3 sequence is 12 residues long. The V end lost 7 bases, the J end lost 0 bases, and 10 bases lay between the germline ends. The CDR3 loop is CSGWTASYEQYF. The DNA of the CDR3 is TGCAGCGGATGGACGGCCTCCTACGAGCAGTACTTC.

This clone was picked up one time. The rearrangement links TRBV28 to TRBJ1-2, with D perhaps matching TRBD1 (5 bases). This CDR3 spans 14 amino acids. Germline-derived CDR1 and CDR2 are MDHEN and SYDVKM. The germline V and J ends were trimmed by 6 bases and 0 bases, with 11 bases remaining between them. Written as DNA, the CDR3 is TGTGCCAGCAGCCCGGGGCCCACTAACTATGGCTACACCTTC. Translating it yields CASSPGPTNYGYTF.

The chain couples TRBV5-1 to TRBJ2-6; D possibly corresponds to TRBD1 (5 bases). This CDR3 has 15 residues. Germline V CDR1 and CDR2: SGHRS, YFSETQ. V shed 5 bases and J shed 1 base, with 10 bases lying between them. This CDR3 is CASRGRASGANVLTF. Written as DNA, the CDR3 is TGCGCCAGCAGGGGCAGGGCGTCTGGGGCCAACGTCCTGACTTTC. Full variable domain (rest looked up from reference TRBV5-1 and TRBJ2-6): KAGVTQTPRYLIKTRGQQVTLSCSPISGHRSVSWYQQTPGQGLQFLFEYFSETQRNKGNFPGRFSGRQFSNSRSEMNVSTLELGDSALYLCASRGRASGANVLTFGAGSRLTVL.

The chain has TRBV7-9 and TRBJ2-7, with D tentatively TRBD2 (6 bases). V was pared by 10 bases and J by 3 bases, with 10 bases between. Germline-derived CDR1 and CDR2 are SEHNR and FQNEAQ (reference sequence). The CDR3 loop spans 11 amino acids. The CDR3 here is CAIARGYEQYF. The CDR3, as DNA: TGTGCCATAGCGCGGGGCTACGAGCAGTACTTC.

The rearrangement uses TRBV19 and TRBJ2-1, with 10 bases that match TRBD2. This CDR3 is 15 amino acids long. V trimming: 6 bases; J trimming: 3 bases; junction bases outside the gene matches: 5. Looked up from germline, CDR1 is LNHDA and CDR2 is SQIVND (reference sequence). The CDR3 sequence: CASSPGLAFYNEQFF. For the CDR3, the DNA is TGTGCCAGTAGCCCGGGACTAGCGTTCTACAATGAGCAGTTCTTC.

The V gene is TRBV9, the J gene TRBJ2-1, with D maybe TRBD2 (5 bases). The CDR3 runs 12 residues. Germline V gene data show CDR1 as SGDLS and CDR2 as YYNGEE. The V and J ends lost 4 bases and 8 bases respectively, with 10 bases between them. CDR3 amino acids: CASSPIGDEQFF. As DNA, the CDR3 is TGTGCCAGCAGCCCAATCGGGGATGAGCAGTTCTTC.

The rearrangement links TRBV28 to TRBJ2-3, with 7 bases fitting TRBD2. Losses at the gene ends were 2 bases for V and 0 bases for J; bases not matched to a gene: 5. The germline gives CDR1 MDHEN, CDR2 SYDVKM. The CDR3 covers 16 residues. CDR3: CASSLASGTSTDTQYF. The CDR3 nucleotides are TGTGCCAGCAGTTTAGCTAGCGGAACTAGCACAGATACGCAGTATTTT.

The chain couples TRBV6-5 to TRBJ2-1; D call uncertain. Between the trimmed V and J ends, which lost 0 bases and 8 bases, there was a span of 8 bases. This CDR3 comprises 13 residues. The germline V gene encodes CDR1 MNHEY and CDR2 SVGAGI. The DNA of the CDR3 is TGTGCCAGCAGTTACTCGAATGTGGATGAGCAGTTCTTC. It is translated as CASSYSNVDEQFF.

This chain links TRBV10-2 with TRBJ2-7, with D unclear. In germline, CDR1 is WSHSY, CDR2 SAAADI. The CDR3 runs 13 residues. The V end lost 1 base, the J end lost 2 bases, and 6 bases lay between the germline ends. For the CDR3, the DNA is TGCGCCAGCAGTGAGTTAGCCGCCTACGAGCAGTACTTC. Translation: CASSELAAYEQYF.

This chain uses TRBV2 with TRBJ2-1; a weak D match, TRBD1 (5 bases). The CDR3 runs 14 residues. Germline CDR1 SNHLY, CDR2 FYNNEI. V gave up 10 bases and J gave up 5 bases, with 18 bases separating them. CDR3 in DNA: TGTGCCATGACAAACGACAGAAAAAACAATGAGCAGTTCTTC. This translates into CAMTNDRKNNEQFF.

The gene calls are TRBV28 and TRBJ2-2; 8 bases line up with TRBD1. CDR1 and CDR2 (germline): MDHEN, SYDVKM. Trimming cost V 4 bases and J 2 bases; bases outside gene matches: 3. This CDR3 region has 15 residues. This CDR3 is CASSYGTGNTGELFF. The DNA for the CDR3 is TGTGCCAGCAGTTATGGGACAGGAAACACCGGGGAGCTGTTTTTT.

This sequence joins TRBV9 and TRBJ2-2; D uncertain. CDR1 is SGDLS, CDR2 YYNGEE, per germline. The V end lost 0 bases, the J end lost 1 base, and 10 bases lay between the germline ends. This CDR3 contains 16 residues. CDR3 sequence (DNA): TGTGCCAGCAGCGTAGGGGCGGCTGTGAACACCGGGGAGCTGTTTTTT. Its protein is CASSVGAAVNTGELFF. The variable domain in full, completed from reference TRBV9 and TRBJ2-2, reads DSGVTQTPKHLITATGQRVTLRCSPRSGDLSVYWYQQSLDQGLQFLIQYYNGEERAKGNILERFSAQQFPDLHSELNLSSLELGDSALYFCASSVGAAVNTGELFFGEGSRLTVL.

DNA of the CDR3: TGTGCCAGCACTCCAGGGGCTTCCGAGCAGTACTTC. It yields the protein CASTPGASEQYF. The chain combines TRBV6-1 with TRBJ2-7; TRBD1 might be the D (6 bases). Per germline, CDR1 MNHNS and CDR2 SASEGT. V dropped 7 bases and J dropped 6 bases, with 13 bases sitting between them. The CDR3 totals 12 residues.

The genes are TRBV4-1 and TRBJ2-5; D not certain. The J call could be wrong; TRBJ2-7 is a better fit for the DNA end. From germline, CDR1 is MGHRA and CDR2 YSYEKL. The CDR3 is 14 amino acids. Here the CDR3 DNA reads TGCGCCAGCAGCCAAGCACCGACGGCGGCCGAGCAGTACTTC. Encoded protein: CASSQAPTAAEQYF.

This clone was picked up one time. This chain links TRBV29-1 with TRBJ1-2; D is ambiguous. The germline V gene encodes CDR1 SQVTM and CDR2 ANQGSEA. There are 11 residues in the CDR3. V was cut by 6 bases and J by 8 bases, with 13 bases left in between. The CDR3 region has the DNA TGCAGCGTGGGATGGTTGGAGGGCTACACCTTC. Encoded protein: CSVGWLEGYTF. Full variable domain (missing parts from reference TRBV29-1 and TRBJ1-2): SAVISQKPSRDICQRGTSLTIQCQVDSQVTMMFWYRQQPGQSLTLIATANQGSEATYESGFVIDKFPISRPNLTFSTLTVSNMSPEDSSIYLCSVGWLEGYTFGSGTRLTVV.

This chain links TRBV27 with TRBJ1-1, with a tentative D call TRBD1 (5 bases). Trimming shortened V by 9 bases and J by 4 bases, and 24 bases separated the two germline ends. Germline CDR1 and CDR2: MNHEY and SMNVEV (reference sequence). The CDR3 sequence is 16 residues long. The CDR3, as DNA: TGTGCCAGTTCGGTTTTGAGGGGAGCGGGGGGCACTGAAGCTTTCTTT. It translates to CASSVLRGAGGTEAFF.

This clone showed up just once. The chain carries TRBV4-1 and TRBJ2-5; 9 bases are a match to TRBD1. V was clipped by 4 bases and J by 0 bases; unmatched bases: 9. This CDR3 has 17 residues. Germline CDR1 is MGHRA and CDR2 is YSYEKL. The CDR3 loop reads CASSLLRTGEDQETQYF. CDR3 DNA sequence: TGCGCCAGCAGCCTCTTAAGGACAGGGGAGGACCAAGAGACCCAGTACTTC.

Turning to this clone: Other DNA sequences in this sample translate to the same CDR3. The chain carries TRBV29-1 and TRBJ2-1, with TRBD1 identical over 9 bases. CDR3 length equals 14 residues. V was clipped by 4 bases and J by 1 base; unmatched bases: 2. In germline, CDR1 is SQVTM, CDR2 ANQGSEA. Here the CDR3 reads CSVAGTGSYNEQFF. Here the CDR3 DNA reads TGCAGCGTTGCCGGGACAGGGTCCTACAATGAGCAGTTCTTC.

Details on this clone: Other DNA sequences within the sample encode an identical CDR3. V gene TRBV27 combines with J gene TRBJ2-5; 13 bases map to TRBD2. The CDR3 is made up of 15 amino acids. V lost 8 bases and J lost 4; bases outside the gene matches: 7. Germline assignment: CDR1 MNHEY and CDR2 SMNVEV (reference sequence). CDR3 residues: CASRGLAGVLETQYF. CDR3 coding DNA: TGTGCCAGCCGAGGACTAGCGGGAGTCTTAGAGACCCAGTACTTC.

The chain joins TRBV4-1 to TRBJ1-4, with a tentative D call TRBD1 (6 bases). Trimming shortened V by 2 bases and J by 7 bases, and 14 bases separated the two germline ends. CDR3 length equals 15 residues. The germline V gene encodes CDR1 MGHRA and CDR2 YSYEKL. Here the CDR3 DNA reads TGCGCCAGCAGCCAATGGGACATCAGGGGTGAAAAACTGTTTTTT. The encoded protein is CASSQWDIRGEKLFF.